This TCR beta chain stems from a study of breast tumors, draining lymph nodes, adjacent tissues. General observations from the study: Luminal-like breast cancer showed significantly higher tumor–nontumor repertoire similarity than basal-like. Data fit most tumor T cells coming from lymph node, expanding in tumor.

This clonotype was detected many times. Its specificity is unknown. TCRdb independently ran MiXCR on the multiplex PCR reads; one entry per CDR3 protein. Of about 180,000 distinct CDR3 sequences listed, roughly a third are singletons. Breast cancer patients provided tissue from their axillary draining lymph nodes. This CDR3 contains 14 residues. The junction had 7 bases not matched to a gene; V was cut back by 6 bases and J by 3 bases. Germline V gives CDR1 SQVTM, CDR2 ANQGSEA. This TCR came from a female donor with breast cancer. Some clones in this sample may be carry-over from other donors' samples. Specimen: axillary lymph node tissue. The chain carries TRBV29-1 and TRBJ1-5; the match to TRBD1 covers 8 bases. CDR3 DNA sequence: TGCAGCGTGGCGACAGGGGCCTACAATCAGCCCCAGCATTTT. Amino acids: CSVATGAYNQPQHF.